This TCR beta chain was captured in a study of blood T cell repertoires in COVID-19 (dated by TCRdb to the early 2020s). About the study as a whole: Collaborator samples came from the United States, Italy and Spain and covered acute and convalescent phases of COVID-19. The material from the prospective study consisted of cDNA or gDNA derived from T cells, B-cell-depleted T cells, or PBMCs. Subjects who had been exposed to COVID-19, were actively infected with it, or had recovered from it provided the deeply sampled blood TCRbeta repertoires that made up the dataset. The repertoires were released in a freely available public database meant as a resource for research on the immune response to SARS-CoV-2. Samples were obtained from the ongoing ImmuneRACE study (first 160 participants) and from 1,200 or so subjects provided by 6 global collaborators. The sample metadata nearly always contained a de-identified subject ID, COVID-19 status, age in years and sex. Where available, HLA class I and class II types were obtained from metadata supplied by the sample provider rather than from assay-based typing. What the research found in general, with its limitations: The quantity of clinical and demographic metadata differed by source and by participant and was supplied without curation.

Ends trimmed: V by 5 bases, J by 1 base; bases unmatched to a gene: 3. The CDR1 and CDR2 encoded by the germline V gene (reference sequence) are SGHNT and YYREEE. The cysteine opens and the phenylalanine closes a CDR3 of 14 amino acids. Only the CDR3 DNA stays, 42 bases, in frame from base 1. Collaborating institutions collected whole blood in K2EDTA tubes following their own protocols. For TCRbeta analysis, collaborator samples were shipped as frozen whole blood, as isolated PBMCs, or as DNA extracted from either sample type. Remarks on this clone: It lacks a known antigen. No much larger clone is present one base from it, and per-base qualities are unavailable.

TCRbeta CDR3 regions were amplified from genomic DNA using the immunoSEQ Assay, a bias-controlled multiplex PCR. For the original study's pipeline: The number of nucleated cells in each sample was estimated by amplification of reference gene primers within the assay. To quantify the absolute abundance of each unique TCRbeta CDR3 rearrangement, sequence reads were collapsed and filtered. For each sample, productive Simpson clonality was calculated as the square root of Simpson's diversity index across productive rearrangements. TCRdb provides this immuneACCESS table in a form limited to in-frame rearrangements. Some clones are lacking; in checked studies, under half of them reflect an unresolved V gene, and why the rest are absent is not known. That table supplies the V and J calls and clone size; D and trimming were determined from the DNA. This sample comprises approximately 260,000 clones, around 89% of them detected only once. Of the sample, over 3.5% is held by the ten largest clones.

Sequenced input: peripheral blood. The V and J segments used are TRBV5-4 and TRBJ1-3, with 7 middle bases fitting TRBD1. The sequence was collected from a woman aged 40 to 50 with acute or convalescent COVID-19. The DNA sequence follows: TGTGCCAGCAGAATGACAGGGTCTGGAAACACCATATATTTT. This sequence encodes CASRMTGSGNTIYF.